The 23 T cell receptor beta chains presented below share a single source sample, sequenced in a study of blood T cells in healthy people across ages. Then a second PCR, running about 7 to 11 cycles, was carried out with a sample-barcoded 5' primer and a J-beta primer mix. TCRdb re-called the 5' RACE reads with MiXCR, one entry per CDR3 protein. The table shows roughly 1 million distinct CDR3 sequences, with about 25% occurring only once. The sample was also linked to a second study, of T cells of mothers and their children.

The sequenced sample consisted of blood. All receptors derive from a girl aged 2 to 9 in good health.

The chain couples TRBV24-1 to TRBJ2-1; D uncertain. The assigned J gene may be wrong: the sequence end matches TRBJ2-7 better. Germline V CDR1 and CDR2: KGHDR, SFDVKD. There are 11 residues in the CDR3. CDR3 region: CATSDEYEQYF. DNA for the CDR3: TGTGCCACCAGTGATGAGTACGAGCAGTACTTC.

This chain links TRBV12-3 or TRBV12-4 with TRBJ1-4; the D gene is possibly TRBD1 (5 bases). With 6 bases removed from V and 2 bases from J, the gap between germline ends came to 10 bases. CDR3 length: 14 amino acids. CDR3: CASSPGTTNEKLFF. In DNA, the CDR3 is TGTGCCAGCAGCCCCGGGACGACTAATGAAAAACTGTTTTTT.

The chain employs TRBV10-3 and TRBJ2-7, with TRBD2 matching 9 bases. The last part of the DNA fits TRBJ2-1 better; the J call may be wrong. In germline, CDR1 is ENHRY, CDR2 SYGVKD. This CDR3 has 15 amino acids. CDR3 in DNA: TGTGCCATCAGGGGAGCGGGGGGTCCCTACAATGAGCAGTTCTTC. Protein product: CAIRGAGGPYNEQFF.

The gene calls are TRBV20-1 and TRBJ1-2; the D is unclear. The CDR3 spans 15 residues. The V gene's germline CDR1 is DFQATT and CDR2 SNEGSKA (reference sequence). V lost 0 bases to trimming and J lost 4 bases, with 15 bases between them. CDR3 region: CSARDPVREPYGYTF. The CDR3 bases are TGCAGTGCTAGAGATCCCGTGAGGGAGCCCTATGGCTACACCTTC.

The genes are TRBV12-3 or TRBV12-4 and TRBJ1-4; unclear D gene. V was trimmed by 1 base and J by 8 bases, leaving 11 bases between them. The CDR3 length is 14 residues. The CDR3 bases are TGTGCCAGCAGTTTAGTGAAGGGATTCGAAAAACTGTTTTTT. Translation: CASSLVKGFEKLFF.

CDR3 sequence: CASSTQPGHRQETQYF. DNA of the CDR3: TGTGCCAGCAGTACTCAACCGGGACACAGACAAGAGACCCAGTACTTC. The rearrangement joins TRBV12-3 or TRBV12-4 to TRBJ2-5, with D tentatively TRBD1 (6 bases). This CDR3 is 16 amino acids long. V dropped 5 bases and J dropped 2 bases, with 18 bases sitting between them.

This chain connects TRBV15 to TRBJ2-7; the match to TRBD1 covers 8 bases. J lost 5 bases, V lost 5 bases, and 8 bases had no gene match. This CDR3 comprises 14 residues. In germline, CDR1 is LNHNV, CDR2 YYDKDF (reference sequence). CDR3 DNA sequence: TGTGCCACCAGCGTCGGACAGGGCAGGGACGAGCAGTACTTC. As protein: CATSVGQGRDEQYF.

The chain has TRBV6-2 or TRBV6-3 and TRBJ1-1; tentatively, D is TRBD1 (6 bases). Trimming shortened V by 11 bases and J by 5 bases, and 21 bases separated the two germline ends. Germline assignment: CDR1 MNHEY and CDR2 SVGEGT. This CDR3 contains 14 residues. CDR3 loop: CARRPQGRVTEAFF. CDR3 nucleotides: TGTGCCCGCCGACCACAGGGCAGAGTGACTGAAGCTTTCTTT.

A few counts support this clonotype. J is TRBJ1-1 and V is TRBV4-1; TRBD1 aligns across 8 bases. V lost 8 bases and J lost 5; bases outside the gene matches: 10. Looked up from germline, CDR1 is MGHRA and CDR2 is YSYEKL. The CDR3 covers 14 residues. CDR3 amino acids: CASAWTGMGTEAFF. The CDR3 nucleotides are TGCGCCAGCGCGTGGACAGGGATGGGGACTGAAGCTTTCTTT.

This clonotype showed up just a few times. The V gene is TRBV7-9, the J gene TRBJ2-3; no reliable D call. This CDR3 has 17 amino acids. Trimming took 1 base from V and 0 from J, leaving 14 bases between them. Per germline, CDR1 SEHNR and CDR2 FQNEAQ (reference sequence). CDR3 coding DNA: TGTGCCAGCAGCTTAGTGCAGCTCTCGACTAGCACAGATACGCAGTATTTT. This codes for CASSLVQLSTSTDTQYF.

This clonotype was detected a few times. The rearrangement uses TRBV29-1 and TRBJ1-4; 8 bases map to TRBD1. The CDR3 is 15 amino acids. The germline CDR1 and CDR2 sequences are SQVTM and ANQGSEA. J lost 5 bases, V lost 6 bases, and 11 bases had no gene match. The CDR3 nucleotides read TGCAGCGTCCGGGACAGGAATACGAAAAATGAAAAACTGTTTTTT. This sequence encodes CSVRDRNTKNEKLFF.

This clonotype was counted many times. The chain employs TRBV7-2 and TRBJ2-5, with no clear D. The V end was cut by 2 bases, the J end by 4 bases, with 8 bases between. CDR3 length: 13 residues. From germline, CDR1 is SGHTA and CDR2 FQGNSA. Here the CDR3 DNA reads TGTGCCAGCAGCTTAACCTCCCTAGAGACCCAGTACTTC. It encodes CASSLTSLETQYF.

The chain recombines TRBV12-3 or TRBV12-4 with TRBJ1-3; D not certain. The V and J ends lost 6 bases and 0 bases respectively, with 9 bases between them. The CDR3 runs to 14 residues. The CDR3 protein is CASSHLVSGNTIYF. CDR3 DNA sequence: TGTGCCAGCAGCCACCTGGTCTCTGGAAACACCATATATTTT.

This clonotype was seen a handful of times. The chain carries TRBV15 and TRBJ2-3; D is uncertain. The CDR3 sequence is 15 residues long. CDR1 and CDR2 from the germline V gene are LNHNV and YYDKDF (reference sequence). Trimming pared 0 bases from V and 2 bases from J, leaving 9 bases between. The DNA of the CDR3 is TGTGCCACCAGCAGAGATGGGCAAGTCACAGATACGCAGTATTTT. Translation gives CATSRDGQVTDTQYF.

The chain recombines TRBV29-1 with TRBJ2-5, with 8 positions matching TRBD2. The J call is in doubt because the DNA end fits TRBJ2-7 better. The germline V gene has CDR1 SQVTM and CDR2 ANQGSEA. This CDR3 is 13 amino acids long. CDR3 region: CSVAPGGVYEQYF. The CDR3 nucleotides read TGCAGCGTTGCCCCCGGGGGGGTATACGAGCAGTACTTC.

V is TRBV28 and J is TRBJ2-5, with D perhaps matching TRBD2 (6 bases). This CDR3 comprises 14 residues. V dropped 3 bases and J dropped 5 bases, with 13 bases sitting between them. Germline V CDR1 and CDR2: MDHEN, SYDVKM. CDR3 amino acids: CASSLSGEAETQYF. For the CDR3, the DNA is TGTGCCAGCAGTTTGTCGGGGGAAGCGGAGACCCAGTACTTC.

In this sample, this clonotype turned up a few times. The chain employs TRBV2 and TRBJ2-1; TRBD2 aligns across 7 bases. Looked up from germline, CDR1 is SNHLY and CDR2 is FYNNEI. The CDR3 is 15 amino acids. V was pared by 0 bases and J by 6 bases, with 5 bases of the junction left unmatched. CDR3 sequence (DNA): TGTGCCAGCAGTGAAGCGGGAGGGCCGAGCAATGAGCAGTTCTTC. Translating gives CASSEAGGPSNEQFF.

This chain uses TRBV7-8 with TRBJ2-1; TRBD1 or TRBD2 may be the D gene (5 bases each). The CDR3 runs to 13 residues. Germline lookup yields CDR1 SGHVS and CDR2 FQNEAQ. The germline V and J ends were trimmed by 5 bases and 10 bases, with 15 bases remaining between them. The CDR3 loop is CASSTGPTSEQFF. The CDR3 nucleotides are TGTGCCAGCAGCACGGGACCCACCTCGGAGCAGTTCTTC.

V is TRBV5-6 and J is TRBJ2-3; maybe TRBD1 (6 bases). There are 17 residues in the CDR3. CDR1 is SGHDT and CDR2 is YYEEEE in the germline V gene. Trimming pared 4 bases from V and 3 bases from J, leaving 21 bases between. The CDR3 region is CASSISTTGQVTDTQYF. The CDR3, as DNA: TGTGCCAGCAGCATATCTACTACGGGACAAGTTACAGATACGCAGTATTTT.

This clonotype occurred a few times. J is TRBJ2-7 and V is TRBV20-1; D ambiguous. V was clipped by 1 base and J by 1 base, with 8 bases between them. Germline CDR1 reads DFQATT; CDR2 reads SNEGSKA (reference sequence). This CDR3 has 13 residues. The DNA for the CDR3 is TGCAGTGCTAGAGGCTGGGCTTCCTACGAGCAGTACTTC. Translating gives CSARGWASYEQYF.

This clonotype was counted only a few times. The chain has TRBV5-5 and TRBJ2-7, with D possibly being TRBD1 (6 bases). Trimming removed 1 base at V and 3 bases at J, with 14 bases between. CDR1 is SGHKS and CDR2 is YYEKEE in the germline V gene (reference sequence). The CDR3 contains 15 residues. CDR3 amino acids: CASSLRGNSLYEQYF. The CDR3, as DNA: TGTGCCAGCAGCTTGAGGGGGAACAGCCTCTACGAGCAGTACTTC.

This clonotype was counted between two and nine times. The CDR3 reads CASSPTRTSEAFF. The CDR3 DNA sequence: TGTGCCAGCAGCCCTACTCGGACATCTGAAGCTTTCTTT. The chain has TRBV4-2 and TRBJ1-1, with D maybe TRBD1 (5 bases). Deletions cut 4 bases from V and 6 bases from J, with 12 bases between. Germline V gives CDR1 LGHNA, CDR2 YNFKEQ. The CDR3 is made up of 13 amino acids.

This clonotype was seen more than once but under ten times. The chain links TRBV3-1 to TRBJ2-5; 9 bases are shared with TRBD2. CDR1 is LGHDT, CDR2 YNNKEL, per germline (reference sequence). CDR3 length: 15 amino acids. J was trimmed by 2 bases and V by 3 bases; bases with no gene match: 4. The CDR3, as DNA: TGTGCCAGCAGCCAGCGGCTAGCGGGGCAAGAGACCCAGTACTTC. This translates into CASSQRLAGQETQYF.